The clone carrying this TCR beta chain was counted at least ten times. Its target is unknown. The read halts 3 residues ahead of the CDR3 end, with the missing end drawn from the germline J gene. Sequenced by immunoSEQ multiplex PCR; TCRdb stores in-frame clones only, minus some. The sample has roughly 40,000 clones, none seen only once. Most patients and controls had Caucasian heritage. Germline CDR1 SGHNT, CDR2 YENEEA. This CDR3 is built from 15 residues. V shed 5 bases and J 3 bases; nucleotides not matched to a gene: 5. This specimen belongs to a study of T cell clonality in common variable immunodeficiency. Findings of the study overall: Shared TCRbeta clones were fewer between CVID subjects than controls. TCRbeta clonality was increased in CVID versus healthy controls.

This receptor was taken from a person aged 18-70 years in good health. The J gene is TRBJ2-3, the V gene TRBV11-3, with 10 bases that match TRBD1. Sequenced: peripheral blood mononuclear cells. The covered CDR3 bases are TGTGCCAGCAGCCCAGGGACAGGGGAGACAGATACG. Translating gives CASSPGTGETDT. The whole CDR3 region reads CASSPGTGETDTQYF.